The text below deals with one T cell receptor (beta chain). Its target is not known. The record originates from a study of T cells in localized non-small cell lung cancer. Points from the study as a whole: Increased T cell density in blood showed an association with longer overall survival. It was uninvolved adjacent lung that showed the highest T cell clonality, exceeding tumor. Adjacent lung had a median roughly 53 of the 100 largest tumor clones. Because only a single region of the tumor was sequenced, heterogeneity remains possible.

The repertoire was sequenced with immunoSEQ multiplex PCR; TCRdb's copy has only in-frame clones and lacks some. There are fewer than 30,000 clones in the sample; 65% to 85% occur only once, and approximately 5.4% lies in the top ten. The CDR3 spans 17 residues. Germline V gene sequence: CDR1 SGHRS, CDR2 YFSETQ. With 2 bases clipped from V and 1 base from J, the junction kept 10 bases outside the gene matches. The source of this sequence is a man aged 35 to 69 with stage III lung adenocarcinoma. V usage is TRBV5-1 and J usage is TRBJ1-1; 8 nucleotides agree with TRBD1. Sample: peripheral blood mononuclear cells, taken before any cancer treatment. CDR3 in DNA: TGCGCCAGCAGCTTACTTCCCCAGGGGGCCGGGAACACTGAAGCTTTCTTT. Protein sequence: CASSLLPQGAGNTEAFF.